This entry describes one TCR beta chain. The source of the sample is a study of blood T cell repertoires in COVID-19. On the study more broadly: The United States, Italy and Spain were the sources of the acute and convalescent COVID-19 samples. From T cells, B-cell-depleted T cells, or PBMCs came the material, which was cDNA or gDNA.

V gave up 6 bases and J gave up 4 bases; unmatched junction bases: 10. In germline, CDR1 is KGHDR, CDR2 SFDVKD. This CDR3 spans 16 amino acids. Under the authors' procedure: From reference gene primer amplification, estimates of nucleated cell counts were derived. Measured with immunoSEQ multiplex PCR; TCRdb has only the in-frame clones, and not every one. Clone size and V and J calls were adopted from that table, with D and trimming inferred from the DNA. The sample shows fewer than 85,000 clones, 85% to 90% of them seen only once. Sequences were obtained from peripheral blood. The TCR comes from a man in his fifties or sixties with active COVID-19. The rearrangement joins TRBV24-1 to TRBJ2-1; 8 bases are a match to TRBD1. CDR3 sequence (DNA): TGTGCCACCAGTCCCTCCGGACAGGGACTTTACAATGAGCAGTTCTTC. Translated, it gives CATSPSGQGLYNEQFF.